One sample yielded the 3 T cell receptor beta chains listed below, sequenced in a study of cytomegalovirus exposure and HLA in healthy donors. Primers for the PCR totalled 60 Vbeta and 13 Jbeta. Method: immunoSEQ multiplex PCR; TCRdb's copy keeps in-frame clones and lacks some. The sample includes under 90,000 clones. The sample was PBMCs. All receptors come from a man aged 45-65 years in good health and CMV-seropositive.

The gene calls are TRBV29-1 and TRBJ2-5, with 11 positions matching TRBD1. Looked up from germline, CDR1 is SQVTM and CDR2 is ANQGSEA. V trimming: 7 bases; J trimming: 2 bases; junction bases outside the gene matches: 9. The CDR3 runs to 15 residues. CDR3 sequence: CSAQLRDRGQETQYF. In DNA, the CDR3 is TGCAGCGCCCAACTCCGGGACAGGGGGCAAGAGACCCAGTACTTC.

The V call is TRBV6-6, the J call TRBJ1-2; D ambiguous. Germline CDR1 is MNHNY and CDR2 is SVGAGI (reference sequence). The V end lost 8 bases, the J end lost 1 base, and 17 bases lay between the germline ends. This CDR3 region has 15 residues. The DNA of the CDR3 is TGTGCCAGCGGTAACGAGGCAGAACATAACTATGGCTACACCTTC. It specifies CASGNEAEHNYGYTF.

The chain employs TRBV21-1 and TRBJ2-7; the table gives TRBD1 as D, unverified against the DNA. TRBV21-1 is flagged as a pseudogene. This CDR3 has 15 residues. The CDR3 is CASSIRDRAFNEQYF. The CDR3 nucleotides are TGTGCCAGCAGCATCCGGGACAGGGCGTTCAACGAGCAGTACTTC.